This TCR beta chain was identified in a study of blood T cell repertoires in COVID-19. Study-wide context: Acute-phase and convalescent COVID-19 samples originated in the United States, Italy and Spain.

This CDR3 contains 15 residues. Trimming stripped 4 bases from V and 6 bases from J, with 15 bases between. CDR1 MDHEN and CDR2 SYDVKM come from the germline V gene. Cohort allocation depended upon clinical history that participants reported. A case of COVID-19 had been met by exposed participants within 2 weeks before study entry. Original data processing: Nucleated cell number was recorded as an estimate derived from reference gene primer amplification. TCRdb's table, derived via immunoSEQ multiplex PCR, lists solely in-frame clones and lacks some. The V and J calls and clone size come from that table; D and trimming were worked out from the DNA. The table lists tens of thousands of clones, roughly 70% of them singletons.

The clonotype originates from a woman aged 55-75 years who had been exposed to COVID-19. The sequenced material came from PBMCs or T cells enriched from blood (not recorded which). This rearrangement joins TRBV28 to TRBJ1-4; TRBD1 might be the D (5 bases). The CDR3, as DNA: TGTGCCAGCAGTTCACTTCGGGGGGGTCATGAAAAACTGTTTTTT. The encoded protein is CASSSLRGGHEKLFF.